This TCR beta chain was profiled in a study of control samples from healthy donors and cancer patients. Profiling relied on immunoSEQ multiplex PCR, and the TCRdb table lists in-frame clones only, not all of them. Here the sample spans about 160,000 clones, roughly 94% being singletons. Germline loops: CDR1 SGHAT, CDR2 FQNNGV. Trimming removed 5 bases from V and 3 bases from J; junction bases left unmatched: 3. This CDR3 comprises 14 residues. The chain recombines TRBV11-2 with TRBJ2-7; 11 positions agree with TRBD2. Sequencing input: blood. This TCR derives from a woman in her forties in good health. The CDR3, as DNA: TGTGCCAGCAGCCGCACTAGCGGGGGCTACGAGCAGTACTTC. Protein: CASSRTSGGYEQYF.